Below, 20 T cell receptor beta chains from the same sample are listed, as sequenced in a study of beta chain features in type 1 diabetes. Findings and limits, study-wide: Type 1 diabetes patients showed a moderate but significant shortening of TCRB CDR3s in all four CD4+ subsets.

These TCRs' antigens remain unknown. Reverse transcribing all isolated RNA meant expressed TCRB transcripts were sequenced. Some clones are missing from TCRdb's copy, which holds only in-frame ones; the method was immunoSEQ multiplex PCR. The sample contains about 700,000 clones, under 15% of which appear only once. Material for sequencing was naive CD4+ T cells from blood. Source of these receptors: a young man with type 1 diabetes.

This clone was recorded a few times. The chain employs TRBV30 and TRBJ1-5; D is unresolved. CDR1 and CDR2 from the germline V gene are GTSNPN and SVGIG (reference sequence). V lost 0 bases and J lost 2, with 14 bases in between. The CDR3 runs 16 residues. CDR3 nucleotides: TGTGCCTGGAGTGTGCAGTGGCAAGTCGGCAATCAGCCCCAGCATTTT. Translating gives CAWSVQWQVGNQPQHF.

V is TRBV6-5 and J is TRBJ1-2, with unresolved D. Deletions cut 3 bases from V and 7 bases from J, with 15 bases between. Germline CDR1 reads MNHEY; CDR2 reads SVGAGI. The CDR3 consists of 14 residues. In nucleotides, the CDR3 is TGTGCCAGCAGTTATACGAGTGAATGGGGTGGCTACACCTTC. Protein: CASSYTSEWGGYTF.

The chain has TRBV7-9 and TRBJ1-6, with TRBD1 identical over 8 bases. Losses at the gene ends were 5 bases for V and 10 bases for J; bases not matched to a gene: 10. Per germline, CDR1 SEHNR and CDR2 FQNEAQ (reference sequence). The CDR3 sequence is 15 residues long. CDR3: CASSPRQGNSSPLHF. CDR3 DNA sequence: TGTGCCAGCAGCCCCCGACAGGGGAATAGCTCACCCCTCCACTTT.

There are a few counts of this clone. In nucleotides, the CDR3 is TGTGCCAGCAGCTTAGATCAGAACACTGAAGCTTTCTTT. Protein: CASSLDQNTEAFF. The J gene is TRBJ1-1, the V gene TRBV7-6; D call uncertain. The CDR3 loop spans 13 amino acids. CDR1 is SGHVS and CDR2 is FNYEAQ in the germline V gene. Trimming took 1 base from V and 1 from J, leaving 4 bases between them.

This clone occurred a few times. V and J are TRBV25-1 and TRBJ2-7; the match to TRBD1 covers 8 bases. The V gene end was trimmed by 6 bases and the J gene end by 1 base; junction bases not matched to a gene: 8. The V gene's germline CDR1 is MGHDK and CDR2 SYGVNS. The CDR3 contains 15 residues. CDR3 DNA sequence: TGTGCCAGCAGCCTTGGACAGGGAGCGTCCTACGAGCAGTACTTC. Encoded protein: CASSLGQGASYEQYF.

This chain connects TRBV6-6 to TRBJ2-5; D is possibly TRBD1 (6 bases). There are 14 residues in the CDR3. V was pared by 7 bases and J by 5 bases, with 17 bases between. Germline CDR1 is MNHNY and CDR2 is SVGAGI (reference sequence). As DNA, the CDR3 is TGTGCCAGCACCAGGGGAAGGGGTGGCGAGACCCAGTACTTC. Its protein product is CASTRGRGGETQYF.

This clone showed up just a few times. The chain recombines TRBV19 with TRBJ2-4, with a possible D match to TRBD1 (5 bases). This CDR3 contains 13 residues. Germline values: CDR1 LNHDA, CDR2 SQIVND (reference sequence). The V end was cut by 0 bases, the J end by 8 bases, with 8 bases between. CDR3 amino acids: CASSIEGPYIQYF. The CDR3 DNA is TGTGCCAGTAGTATAGAGGGGCCCTACATTCAGTACTTC. The complete variable domain, with remaining parts taken from reference TRBV19 and TRBJ2-4, reads DGGITQSPKYLFRKEGQNVTLSCEQNLNHDAMYWYRQDPGQGLRLIYYSQIVNDFQKGDIAEGYSVSREKKESFPLTVTSAQKNPTAFYLCASSIEGPYIQYFGAGTRLSVL.

This clone was recorded a few times. This chain uses TRBV7-9 with TRBJ1-4; D possibly corresponds to TRBD1 (5 bases). This CDR3 comprises 16 residues. From germline, CDR1 is SEHNR and CDR2 FQNEAQ (reference sequence). Trimming pared 5 bases from V and 2 bases from J, leaving 15 bases between. The CDR3 nucleotides are TGTGCCAGCAGCCCCTGGGGGGACCCCACTAATGAAAAACTGTTTTTT. Its protein is CASSPWGDPTNEKLFF.

The rearrangement uses TRBV18 and TRBJ2-7; a weak D match, TRBD2 (6 bases). CDR1 and CDR2 (germline): KGHSH, LQKENI. CDR3 length: 13 residues. The ends were cut back, 6 bases at V and 0 bases at J, with 9 bases in the middle. CDR3 residues: CASSRGYSYEQYF. The CDR3 nucleotides read TGTGCCAGCTCGCGGGGCTACTCCTACGAGCAGTACTTC.

There are a few counts of this clone. The CDR3 is CASSVGPSGGKFF. CDR3 DNA sequence: TGTGCCAGCAGCGTAGGCCCTAGCGGGGGGAAGTTCTTC. The chain carries TRBV9 and TRBJ2-1, with 11 bases matching TRBD2. Germline assignment: CDR1 SGDLS and CDR2 YYNGEE. The CDR3 contains 13 residues. V was clipped by 0 bases and J by 14 bases; unmatched bases: 4.

The chain's CDR3 is CAWSGTEIYGYTF. The CDR3 DNA sequence: TGTGCCTGGAGCGGGACGGAGATCTATGGCTACACCTTC. The chain carries TRBV30 and TRBJ1-2; D may be TRBD1 (5 bases). Germline lookup yields CDR1 GTSNPN and CDR2 SVGIG (reference sequence). The CDR3 is 13 amino acids. The ends were cut back, 3 bases at V and 4 bases at J, with 12 bases in the middle.

The gene calls are TRBV5-1 and TRBJ2-7; D is ambiguous. This CDR3 is 13 amino acids long. Germline values: CDR1 SGHRS, CDR2 YFSETQ. With 4 bases removed from V and 2 bases from J, the gap between germline ends came to 10 bases. CDR3 sequence reads: CASSHAPTYEQYF. As DNA, the CDR3 is TGCGCCAGCAGCCACGCCCCAACCTACGAGCAGTACTTC.

The table lists this clone with a few counts. This chain connects TRBV2 to TRBJ1-2; D unclear. CDR1 is SNHLY and CDR2 is FYNNEI in the germline V gene. The V gene lost 7 bases and the J gene lost 5 bases, with 14 bases spanning the gap. The CDR3 length is 13 residues. This CDR3 reads CASIKGSGYGYTF. The CDR3 DNA follows: TGTGCCAGCATTAAGGGATCGGGGTATGGCTACACCTTC.

The chain joins TRBV2 to TRBJ2-7, with TRBD1 identical over 8 bases. V gave up 0 bases and J gave up 7 bases; unmatched junction bases: 8. Germline V gives CDR1 SNHLY, CDR2 FYNNEI. The CDR3 consists of 15 residues. The DNA for the CDR3 is TGTGCCAGCAGTGAAGCGCCTCAGGGGGCGTGGGAGCAGTACTTC. Its translation: CASSEAPQGAWEQYF.

The V call is TRBV30, the J call TRBJ2-5; D not resolved. V was shortened by 2 bases and J by 4 bases, with 11 bases between the two germline ends. This CDR3 is 13 amino acids long. Per germline, CDR1 GTSNPN and CDR2 SVGIG (reference sequence). CDR3 nucleotide sequence: TGTGCCTGGAGTAGACAAGGGATAGAGACCCAGTACTTC. Amino acids: CAWSRQGIETQYF.

This clone was found a few times. CDR3 bases: TGTGCCAGCAGTCCCCGGTTGGGAGGAAACACCATATATTTT. Translating gives CASSPRLGGNTIYF. V usage is TRBV27 and J usage is TRBJ1-3; D is unclear. Trimming took off 5 bases at V and 4 bases at J, with 12 bases between the two ends. The CDR3 covers 14 residues. Germline V gene data show CDR1 as MNHEY and CDR2 as SMNVEV (reference sequence).

This clone appeared a few times. This chain links TRBV6-1 with TRBJ2-7, with D possibly TRBD1 on 6 matching bases. CDR1 MNHNS and CDR2 SASEGT come from the germline V gene. Between the trimmed V and J ends, which lost 2 bases and 0 bases, there was a span of 17 bases. CDR3 length: 17 amino acids. CDR3 loop: CASSEPRWQGSSYEQYF. CDR3 bases: TGTGCCAGCAGTGAACCCCGGTGGCAGGGGAGCTCCTACGAGCAGTACTTC.

The gene calls are TRBV4-1 and TRBJ2-5, with D perhaps TRBD2 (6 bases). Germline CDR1 is MGHRA and CDR2 is YSYEKL. This CDR3 has 14 amino acids. Trimming took off 5 bases at V and 1 base at J, with 11 bases between the two ends. Written as DNA, the CDR3 is TGCGCCAGCAGCTCTGGGACTTTCCAAGAGACCCAGTACTTC. Protein: CASSSGTFQETQYF.

V is TRBV10-3 and J is TRBJ2-3, with 8 positions matching TRBD2. The CDR3 totals 16 residues. The V gene's germline CDR1 is ENHRY and CDR2 SYGVKD. With V trimmed by 6 bases and J by 0 bases, 8 bases remained unmatched. The CDR3 sequence: CAIRAIAGKSTDTQYF. The DNA for the CDR3 is TGTGCCATCAGGGCTATAGCGGGGAAGAGCACAGATACGCAGTATTTT.

This clone was picked up a small number of times. Other nucleotide sequences in the sample specify the same CDR3. The chain recombines TRBV30 with TRBJ1-5; tentatively, D is TRBD1 (5 bases). Germline-derived CDR1 and CDR2 are GTSNPN and SVGIG (reference sequence). CDR3 size: 13 residues. Trimming removed 0 bases at V and 4 bases at J, with 7 bases between. The CDR3 reads CAWSVNRNQPQHF. The DNA of the CDR3 is TGTGCCTGGAGTGTAAACAGGAATCAGCCCCAGCATTTT.